This T cell receptor beta chain was identified during a study of cytomegalovirus exposure and HLA in healthy donors. Study as a whole: T cells numbering about 180 million yielded roughly 120 million unique TCR beta sequences in an earlier analysis. Study findings and constraints: Versus the approximately 700-donor mean, an Asian-associated ancestry cluster reportedly showed fewer N-insertions in a later analysis. Presence/absence analyses assumed roughly uniform sequencing depth across donors. Reports indicate that TCR beta sequences accurately predicted the HLA-A and HLA-B alleles of most subjects.

Both 60 Vbeta primers and 13 Jbeta primers went into the PCR. Sequencing used immunoSEQ multiplex PCR; TCRdb keeps in-frame clones, though not all of them. In the table there are 80,000 to 100,000 clones, about three quarters of which are singletons. About this clone: Its antigen is undetermined.

The CDR3 has 15 residues. The germline CDR1 and CDR2 sequences are SGHVS and FNYEAQ. With V trimmed by 3 bases and J by 2 bases, 6 bases remained unmatched. This TCR was recovered from a man aged 40-49 years in good health and CMV-seronegative. Sequencing input: PBMCs. The J gene is TRBJ2-5, the V gene TRBV7-6; 7 bases match TRBD2. The chain's CDR3 is CASSFGLAVQETQYF. The CDR3 DNA follows: TGTGCCAGCAGCTTTGGGCTAGCGGTACAAGAGACCCAGTACTTC.